Listed below are T cell receptor beta chains from one sample, sequenced in a study of T cell repertoires in cytomegalovirus infection. TCRdb called the reads again in MiXCR, with one record for every CDR3 protein. The sample lists 90,000 to 120,000 distinct CDR3 sequences, under 55% seen once, with 74% in the top ten. These receptors lack a known antigen. Material: CD8+ T cells from cultured PBMCs, obtained from culture after CMV antigen stimulation. The receptors here all came from a human donor in good health (CMV status not recorded). Some clones in this sample may be carry-over from other donors' samples. Each CDR3 is given with its conserved first and last residue. The D gene is left open where the match is weak. Expanded clones get a size class; other rows say once, few or many, or leave the size out.

j_gene | d_gene | abundance | v_gene | CDR3aa | CDR3nt
TRBJ1-2 | NA | few | TRBV5-1 | CASREGSYGYTF | TGCGCCAGCAGGGAGGGATCCTATGGCTACACCTTC
TRBJ2-1 | NA | NA | TRBV12-3/TRBV12-4 | CTSRGGYNEQFF | TGTACCAGCCGGGGAGGATACAATGAGCAGTTCTTC
TRBJ2-5 | NA | NA | TRBV6-1 | CASSDLGRTTVLETQYF | TGTGCCAGCAGTGACCTTGGACGGACAACAGTGTTAGAGACCCAGTACTTC
TRBJ1-2 | NA | NA | TRBV6-1 | CASRYGQKIGPNYGYTF | TGTGCCAGCAGATACGGGCAGAAGATAGGACCTAACTATGGCTACACCTTC
TRBJ2-7 | TRBD2 | NA | TRBV4-2 | CASSQDKAGAAYEQYF | TGTGCCAGCAGCCAAGATAAAGCGGGGGCCGCCTACGAGCAGTACTTC
TRBJ2-3 | TRBD2 | NA | TRBV20-1 | CSARGGPGLVGPLTDTQYF | TGCAGTGCTAGAGGGGGGCCGGGACTAGTCGGGCCTCTAACAGATACGCAGTATTTT
TRBJ2-7 | TRBD1 | few | TRBV4-1 | CASSYSGTGSYEQYF | TGCGCCAGCAGCTACTCCGGGACAGGATCCTACGAGCAGTACTTC
TRBJ2-1 | TRBD2 | few | TRBV27 | CASSLNGAGGYNEQFF | TGTGCCAGCAGTTTAAATGGGGCGGGGGGCTACAATGAGCAGTTCTTC
TRBJ1-2 | NA | NA | TRBV2 | CASSPKGQIDGYTF | TGTGCCAGCAGTCCGAAAGGACAGATTGATGGCTACACCTTC
TRBJ2-7 | TRBD2 | many | TRBV7-2 | CASSLGAGGPKREQYF | TGTGCCAGCAGCTTAGGGGCGGGGGGGCCCAAGCGCGAGCAGTACTTC
TRBJ2-2 | NA | NA | TRBV6-8 | CASSYGMNTGELFF | TGTGCCAGCAGTTACGGAATGAACACCGGGGAGCTGTTTTTT
TRBJ2-5 | TRBD2 | NA | TRBV5-1 | CASSALAGGPGETQYF | TGCGCCAGCAGCGCACTAGCGGGGGGGCCTGGAGAGACCCAGTACTTC
TRBJ1-1 | NA | few | TRBV7-9 | CASSLGTQAEAFF | TGTGCCAGCAGCTTAGGGACCCAAGCTGAAGCTTTCTTT
TRBJ2-2 | NA | NA | TRBV12-3/TRBV12-4 | CASRDPTGELFF | TGTGCCAGCAGGGACCCAACCGGGGAGCTGTTTTTT
TRBJ2-5 | NA | few | TRBV6-5 | CASSYGGEETQYF | TGTGCCAGCAGTTACGGCGGGGAAGAGACCCAGTACTTC
TRBJ2-3 | NA | few | TRBV6-1 | CASSEALAGRTSDTQYF | TGTGCCAGCAGTGAAGCGCTAGCCGGCAGGACCTCAGATACGCAGTATTTT
TRBJ1-6 | TRBD1 | NA | TRBV6-1 | CASSEDFFGTAYSPLHF | TGTGCCAGCAGTGAAGATTTTTTCGGGACAGCTTATTCACCCCTCCACTTT
TRBJ1-2 | NA | NA | TRBV19 | CASKKTQNYGYTF | TGTGCCAGTAAGAAGACACAGAACTATGGCTACACCTTC
TRBJ2-5 | NA | NA | TRBV2 | CASSDLRETQYF | TGTGCCAGCAGTGACCTGAGAGAGACCCAGTACTTC
TRBJ2-7 | NA | NA | TRBV7-2 | CASSFDFLNEQYF | TGTGCCAGCAGCTTCGACTTCCTCAACGAGCAGTACTTC
TRBJ1-2 | NA | NA | TRBV7-9 | CASSSRGGIDGYTF | TGTGCCAGCAGCTCCCGGGGAGGGATCGATGGCTACACCTTC
TRBJ1-2 | NA | NA | TRBV19 | CASYRDTMYGYTF | TGTGCCAGCTACCGGGACACAATGTATGGCTACACCTTC
TRBJ2-4 | TRBD1 | NA | TRBV4-1 | CASSPPTGGKNIQYF | TGCGCCAGCAGCCCACCCACAGGGGGCAAAAACATTCAGTACTTC
TRBJ2-2 | NA | many | TRBV19 | CASSRDSWPNTGELFF | TGTGCCAGTAGTAGGGATTCGTGGCCCAACACCGGGGAGCTGTTTTTT
TRBJ2-3 | NA | few | TRBV11-2 | CASSPYHQDTQYF | TGTGCCAGCAGCCCCTACCACCAAGATACGCAGTATTTT
TRBJ1-1 | NA | NA | TRBV18 | CVSSWKATEAFF | TGTGTCAGCTCATGGAAGGCAACTGAAGCTTTCTTT
TRBJ2-1 | TRBD2 | NA | TRBV14 | CASTSLGGGSYNEQFF | TGTGCCAGCACCTCGCTCGGGGGGGGCTCCTACAATGAGCAGTTCTTC
TRBJ1-1 | NA | NA | TRBV7-9 | CASSSGLTEAFF | TGTGCCAGCAGCTCAGGGCTAACTGAAGCTTTCTTT
TRBJ1-5 | TRBD1 | NA | TRBV10-3 | CAISETDRGSNQPQHF | TGTGCCATCAGTGAGACCGACAGGGGTAGCAATCAGCCCCAGCATTTT